Following are 22 T cell receptor beta chains from one sample sequenced in a study of T cells in Graves' hyperthyroidism and ophthalmopathy. The TCR beta CDR3 regions underwent amplification using RNA transcripts as the source. Researchers ran a first-round RT-PCR on the TCR CDR3 using the HTBI primer set. TCRdb re-called the multiplex PCR reads with MiXCR, one entry per CDR3 protein. The table records roughly 110,000 distinct CDR3 sequences, around a sixth of them present only once. Sequencing input: blood. The receptors derive from a woman between 45 and 65 years old with Graves' hyperthyroidism.

This clonotype came up many times. The gene calls are TRBV5-4 and TRBJ2-1; 9 bases line up with TRBD1. Trimming cost V 3 bases and J 7 bases; bases outside gene matches: 8. The length of the CDR3 is 15 residues. Germline CDR1 and CDR2: SGHNT and YYREEE (reference sequence). The CDR3 loop is CASSSSDRGVNEQFF. The CDR3, as DNA: TGTGCCAGCAGCTCCTCGGACAGGGGAGTAAATGAGCAGTTCTTC.

This rearrangement joins TRBV2 to TRBJ2-3, with TRBD2 matching over 12 bases. The J segment lost 1 base and the V segment lost 6 bases, leaving 8 bases of the junction unmatched. In germline, CDR1 is SNHLY, CDR2 FYNNEI. This CDR3 region has 17 residues. The CDR3 region is CASRLAGGLVGTDTQYF. CDR3 nucleotides: TGTGCCAGCAGGCTAGCGGGAGGGTTGGTTGGCACAGATACGCAGTATTTT.

This clonotype was counted at least ten times. The V call is TRBV6-1, the J call TRBJ1-4, with 8 bases matching TRBD1. Germline loops: CDR1 MNHNS, CDR2 SASEGT. With 1 base clipped from V and 2 bases from J, the junction kept 3 bases outside the gene matches. The CDR3 is 16 residues long. The CDR3 protein is CASSEGDRRTNEKLFF. CDR3 nucleotide sequence: TGTGCCAGCAGTGAAGGGGACAGGCGCACTAATGAAAAACTGTTTTTT.

At least ten counts were recorded for this clonotype. This rearrangement joins TRBV28 to TRBJ2-1; 7 bases are shared with TRBD2. CDR1 is MDHEN and CDR2 is SYDVKM in the germline V gene. Trimming took 6 bases from V and 6 from J; bases not matched to a gene: 11. The CDR3 runs 15 residues. CDR3 region: CASSERTSEVNEQFF. Written as DNA, the CDR3 is TGTGCCAGCAGCGAAAGGACTAGTGAGGTCAATGAGCAGTTCTTC.

There are many counts of this clonotype. V usage is TRBV7-9 and J usage is TRBJ2-3, with 9 bases that match TRBD1. The CDR3 spans 16 residues. V trimming: 2 bases; J trimming: 1 base; junction bases outside the gene matches: 4. Germline lookup yields CDR1 SEHNR and CDR2 FQNEAQ (reference sequence). CDR3 DNA: TGTGCCAGCAGCTTACCTACAGGGGGCCGCACAGATACGCAGTATTTT. Its protein is CASSLPTGGRTDTQYF. Full variable domain (remainder filled in from reference TRBV7-9 and TRBJ2-3): DTGVSQNPRHKITKRGQNVTFRCDPISEHNRLYWYRQTLGQGPEFLTYFQNEAQLEKSRLLSDRFSAERPKGSFSTLEIQRTEQGDSAMYLCASSLPTGGRTDTQYFGPGTRLTVL.

The chain is built from TRBV7-9 and TRBJ2-3; D possibly corresponds to TRBD2 (5 bases). This CDR3 comprises 14 residues. Germline V CDR1 and CDR2: SEHNR, FQNEAQ (reference sequence). The germline V and J ends were trimmed by 5 bases and 5 bases, with 14 bases remaining between them. CDR3 sequence: CASSTLGGVDTQYF. Here the CDR3 DNA reads TGTGCCAGCAGCACCCTCGGAGGAGTAGATACGCAGTATTTT. Complete variable domain (other parts from reference TRBV7-9 and TRBJ2-3): DTGVSQNPRHKITKRGQNVTFRCDPISEHNRLYWYRQTLGQGPEFLTYFQNEAQLEKSRLLSDRFSAERPKGSFSTLEIQRTEQGDSAMYLCASSTLGGVDTQYFGPGTRLTVL.

The CDR3 loop is CASSLGWLAGGRASYNEQFF. CDR3 in DNA: TGTGCCAGCAGCTTAGGTTGGCTAGCGGGAGGACGGGCCTCCTACAATGAGCAGTTCTTC. V is TRBV7-9 and J is TRBJ2-1; 11 nucleotides align to TRBD2. The germline V gene has CDR1 SEHNR and CDR2 FQNEAQ (reference sequence). Trimming cost V 1 base and J 0 bases; bases outside gene matches: 11. The CDR3 sequence is 20 residues long.

The rearrangement uses TRBV29-1 and TRBJ2-7; 11 positions agree with TRBD2. Per the germline V gene, CDR1 is SQVTM and CDR2 is ANQGSEA. V was clipped by 1 base and J by 5 bases; unmatched bases: 13. CDR3 length: 17 residues. The chain's CDR3 is CSVEAGTSGLVDHEQYF. In DNA, the CDR3 is TGCAGCGTTGAAGCTGGGACTAGCGGACTCGTCGATCACGAGCAGTACTTC.

There are many counts of this clonotype. The gene calls are TRBV7-9 and TRBJ2-5; tentative D call: TRBD2 (7 bases). The CDR3 extends over 15 amino acids. V was shortened by 5 bases and J by 3 bases, with 16 bases between the two germline ends. Germline CDR1 is SEHNR and CDR2 is FQNEAQ (reference sequence). CDR3 sequence reads: CASSPLTGGEETQYF. The CDR3, as DNA: TGTGCCAGCAGCCCTTTGACGGGGGGCGAAGAGACCCAGTACTTC.

This clonotype was recorded many times. The rearrangement links TRBV5-1 to TRBJ2-1, with D tentatively TRBD1 or TRBD2 (5 bases each). V lost 7 bases, J lost 4 bases, and 15 bases lay in between. Germline CDR1 and CDR2: SGHRS and YFSETQ. The CDR3 sequence is 14 residues long. The CDR3 DNA is TGCGCCAGCGGGACGGGGATCGGATACAATGAGCAGTTCTTC. It specifies CASGTGIGYNEQFF.

This clonotype was picked up many times. The J gene is TRBJ1-2, the V gene TRBV7-9; tentatively, D is TRBD1 (5 bases). Germline V CDR1 and CDR2: SEHNR, FQNEAQ (reference sequence). V lost 5 bases and J lost 8, with 18 bases in between. The CDR3 is made up of 14 amino acids. This CDR3 reads CASSPQDTRRGYTF. The CDR3 DNA is TGTGCCAGCAGCCCGCAGGACACTCGAAGGGGCTACACCTTC.

This clonotype was counted ten times or more. The chain recombines TRBV12-3 or TRBV12-4 with TRBJ2-1; D is perhaps TRBD1 (7 bases). Between the trimmed V and J ends, which lost 2 bases and 4 bases, there was a span of 15 bases. The CDR3 runs 16 residues. CDR3 in DNA: TGTGCCAGCAGTTTATATGGAGGGACAGAGTACAATGAGCAGTTCTTC. It is translated as CASSLYGGTEYNEQFF.

This clonotype appeared many times. The genes are TRBV4-1 and TRBJ2-2; 7 bases match TRBD2. This CDR3 has 16 residues. Trimming cost V 1 base and J 4 bases; bases outside gene matches: 6. Germline V gene sequence: CDR1 MGHRA, CDR2 YSYEKL. CDR3 residues: CASSQGPTSATGELFF. CDR3 in DNA: TGCGCCAGCAGCCAAGGCCCCACTAGCGCCACCGGGGAGCTGTTTTTT.

V usage is TRBV20-1 and J usage is TRBJ2-7; 8 nucleotides align to TRBD1. Trimming took 3 bases from V and 4 from J; bases not matched to a gene: 17. The germline V gene encodes CDR1 DFQATT and CDR2 SNEGSKA (reference sequence). The CDR3 covers 17 residues. The CDR3 nucleotides are TGCAGTGCTAGTCGGGGACAGGCGATAGGCACCGTTTACGAGCAGTACTTC. Translating gives CSASRGQAIGTVYEQYF.

This clonotype was counted ten times or more. The chain employs TRBV6-1 and TRBJ1-1; unclear D gene. Germline CDR1 MNHNS, CDR2 SASEGT. V dropped 6 bases and J dropped 0 bases, with 8 bases sitting between them. The length of the CDR3 is 13 residues. CDR3 region: CASRYHLNTEAFF. In DNA, the CDR3 is TGTGCCAGCAGGTATCACCTGAACACTGAAGCTTTCTTT.

The chain has TRBV20-1 and TRBJ2-3, with D unresolved. This CDR3 contains 15 residues. Germline V gives CDR1 DFQATT, CDR2 SNEGSKA (reference sequence). The ends were cut back, 3 bases at V and 2 bases at J, with 15 bases in the middle. Here the CDR3 reads CSASPLPASTDTQYF. The CDR3 bases are TGCAGTGCTAGCCCGCTCCCGGCTTCCACAGATACGCAGTATTTT.

This clonotype has at least ten counts. The CDR3 DNA follows: TGTGCCAGCAGCCCATCGCTAGCGGCGACCTACAATGAGCAGTTCTTC. Protein: CASSPSLAATYNEQFF. The chain recombines TRBV9 with TRBJ2-1; 7 positions match TRBD2. Germline CDR1 and CDR2: SGDLS and YYNGEE. The ends lost 4 bases at V and 2 bases at J; junction bases unmatched: 9. This CDR3 spans 16 amino acids.

This clonotype showed up many times. CDR3 loop: CSASRLEETQYF. In nucleotides, the CDR3 is TGCAGTGCTAGTCGGCTTGAGGAGACCCAGTACTTC. The V gene is TRBV20-1, the J gene TRBJ2-5, with D hard to call. V was trimmed by 3 bases and J by 5 bases, leaving 10 bases between them. The CDR3 length is 12 residues. Germline loops: CDR1 DFQATT, CDR2 SNEGSKA (reference sequence).

This clonotype was observed many times. The CDR3 DNA reads TGTGCTAGTGTCCCACGGGGGGCGGTCCAAGAGACCCAGTACTTC. As protein: CASVPRGAVQETQYF. The chain carries TRBV12-5 and TRBJ2-5; the D gene is possibly TRBD2 (7 bases). V lost 7 bases and J lost 1, with 16 bases in between. The germline CDR1 and CDR2 sequences are LGHNT and FRNRAP. This CDR3 region has 15 residues.

This clonotype came up many times. This CDR3 reads CAISDGTGLAVYEQYV. The CDR3 DNA sequence: TGTGCCATCAGTGACGGAACGGGACTAGCGGTTTACGAGCAGTACGTC. The V gene is TRBV10-3, the J gene TRBJ2-7; 11 positions match TRBD2. The V gene end was trimmed by 3 bases and the J gene end by 4 bases; junction bases not matched to a gene: 8. CDR3 size: 16 residues. Germline CDR1 reads ENHRY; CDR2 reads SYGVKD.

This clonotype was counted ten times or more. The chain has TRBV6-2 or TRBV6-3 and TRBJ2-5, with D hard to call. CDR1 MNHEY and CDR2 SVGEGT come from the germline V gene. The CDR3 sequence is 13 residues long. With 10 bases removed from V and 1 base from J, the gap between germline ends came to 13 bases. CDR3 residues: CATLLMGQETQYF. The DNA of the CDR3 is TGTGCCACCTTGCTTATGGGCCAAGAGACCCAGTACTTC.

This clonotype was detected ten times or more. The rearrangement joins TRBV4-1 to TRBJ2-1, with 7 bases aligning to TRBD2. V lost 4 bases and J lost 4; bases outside the gene matches: 13. The CDR3 is 17 residues long. Germline V CDR1 and CDR2: MGHRA, YSYEKL. The CDR3 spells CASSRGGIVAAYNEQFF. The CDR3 nucleotides read TGCGCCAGCAGCCGGGGGGGGATAGTAGCGGCATACAATGAGCAGTTCTTC.